This TCR beta chain stems from a study of blood T cell repertoires in COVID-19. On the study more broadly: Acute and convalescent COVID-19 specimens originated in the United States, Italy and Spain. From T cells, B-cell-depleted T cells, or PBMCs came the material, which was cDNA or gDNA.

Notes on this clone: Additional DNA sequences in this sample encode the identical CDR3.

As originally analysed: Estimated nucleated cell counts came from reference gene primer amplification. Sequencing was performed with immunoSEQ multiplex PCR; in TCRdb, only in-frame clones are kept and a portion is missing. Clone size and V and J calls were adopted from that table, with D and trimming inferred from the DNA. The sample holds roughly 350,000 clones, 85% seen once. In germline, CDR1 is MGHRA, CDR2 YSYEKL. There are 14 residues in the CDR3. Trimming took 4 bases from V and 1 from J, leaving 10 bases between them. V and J are TRBV4-1 and TRBJ1-1; no firm D call. Sequenced: peripheral blood. This receptor was obtained from a woman between 18 and 29 years old with acute or convalescent COVID-19. The CDR3 DNA reads TGCGCCAGCAGCCCTGGGCGGGGGAACACTGAAGCTTTCTTT. This encodes CASSPGRGNTEAFF.